Following are 27 T cell receptor beta chains from one sample sequenced in a study of cytomegalovirus exposure and HLA in healthy donors (dated by TCRdb to the late 2010s). The library was built by means of the immunoSEQ multiplex PCR assay. For the multiplex PCR, a mixture combining 60 forward primers for TCR Vbeta segments and 13 reverse primers for TCR Jbeta segments was used. What TCRdb holds here is the immuneACCESS table cut down to in-frame rearrangements. Part of the clones is not present; checked against another copy, under half of the missing clones reflect an unresolved V gene, and the others are unexplained. This sample has 150,000 to 200,000 clones in its table, and approximately 70% of those were observed once. The ten largest clones capture roughly 2.5% of the sample. The sequencing input was PBMCs. Receptors were obtained from a human donor in good health.

With respect to this clone: Other nucleotide sequences in the sample specify the same CDR3. The chain carries TRBV5-1 and TRBJ2-1; 9 bases are shared with TRBD1. This CDR3 region has 15 residues. Germline lookup yields CDR1 SGHRS and CDR2 YFSETQ. With V trimmed by 4 bases and J by 1 base, 3 bases remained unmatched. CDR3 DNA: TGCGCCAGCAGCCCGGGACAGGGTTCCTACAATGAGCAGTTCTTC. Translating gives CASSPGQGSYNEQFF.

The gene calls are TRBV6-1 and TRBJ2-4; D is perhaps TRBD1 (6 bases). V was clipped by 6 bases and J by 1 base, with 10 bases between them. Germline assignment: CDR1 MNHNS and CDR2 SASEGT. The length of the CDR3 is 14 residues. CDR3 DNA sequence: TGTGCCAGCAGAGCAGGGGAGGCCAAAAACATTCAGTACTTC. It yields the protein CASRAGEAKNIQYF.

This chain connects TRBV7-2 to TRBJ2-7, with a tentative D call TRBD2 (5 bases). The germline CDR1 and CDR2 sequences are SGHTA and FQGNSA. This CDR3 has 14 amino acids. Trimming stripped 1 base from V and 1 base from J, with 8 bases between. The CDR3 loop is CASSLVPGSYEQYF. The CDR3 DNA follows: TGTGCCAGCAGCTTAGTTCCGGGATCCTACGAGCAGTACTTC. Full variable domain (outside the CDR3, taken from reference TRBV7-2 and TRBJ2-7): GAGVSQSPSNKVTEKGKDVELRCDPISGHTALYWYRQSLGQGLEFLIYFQGNSAPDKSGLPSDRFSAERTGGSVSTLTIQRTQQEDSAVYLCASSLVPGSYEQYFGPGTRLTVT.

This clone was observed a few times. The V and J genes are TRBV27 and TRBJ2-1, with D tentatively TRBD1 (5 bases). Between the trimmed V and J ends, which lost 3 bases and 4 bases, there was a span of 19 bases. The germline gives CDR1 MNHEY, CDR2 SMNVEV (reference sequence). This CDR3 has 17 residues. CDR3: CASSLNADIPIYNEQFF. The CDR3, as DNA: TGTGCCAGCAGTTTGAACGCGGACATCCCGATTTACAATGAGCAGTTCTTC.

The chain has TRBV11-2 and TRBJ2-2; a possible D gene is TRBD1 (6 bases). This CDR3 region has 14 residues. Trimming stripped 5 bases from V and 3 bases from J, with 10 bases between. Per germline, CDR1 SGHAT and CDR2 FQNNGV. The CDR3 bases are TGTGCCAGCAGCCCACGACAGGACACCGGGGAGCTGTTTTTT. Translating it yields CASSPRQDTGELFF. Together with reference TRBV11-2 and TRBJ2-2, the CDR3 gives the full variable domain: EAGVAQSPRYKIIEKRQSVAFWCNPISGHATLYWYQQILGQGPKLLIQFQNNGVVDDSQLPKDRFSAERLKGVDSTLKIQPAKLEDSAVYLCASSPRQDTGELFFGEGSRLTVL.

The chain combines TRBV4-1 with TRBJ2-2; 10 bases match TRBD2. This CDR3 has 16 amino acids. V lost 4 bases and J lost 2; bases outside the gene matches: 4. The germline V gene has CDR1 MGHRA and CDR2 YSYEKL. The CDR3 nucleotides read TGCGCCAGCAGCCGGAGCGGGGGGGGAAACACCGGGGAGCTGTTTTTT. Translating gives CASSRSGGGNTGELFF.

The chain is built from TRBV19 and TRBJ1-5, with D possibly matching TRBD1 (5 bases). The CDR3 contains 12 residues. The V gene's germline CDR1 is LNHDA and CDR2 SQIVND (reference sequence). Deletions cut 5 bases from V and 5 bases from J, with 7 bases between. Here the CDR3 reads CASSSGYQPQHF. The CDR3 DNA is TGTGCCAGTAGTTCAGGGTATCAGCCCCAGCATTTT.

The rearrangement links TRBV6-5 to TRBJ2-5, with TRBD1 matching over 7 bases. In germline, CDR1 is MNHEY, CDR2 SVGAGI. The CDR3 sequence is 12 residues long. V lost 6 bases to trimming and J lost 5 bases; unmatched junction nucleotides: 3. CDR3 bases: TGTGCCAGCAGGACAGGGTTCGAGACCCAGTACTTC. Translation gives CASRTGFETQYF.

The V gene is TRBV10-3, the J gene TRBJ1-1, with a weak D call TRBD1 (5 bases). Per germline, CDR1 ENHRY and CDR2 SYGVKD. The length of the CDR3 is 17 residues. Trimming shortened V by 3 bases and J by 1 base, and 18 bases separated the two germline ends. The CDR3: CAISDFPRVGKNTEAFF. The CDR3 DNA reads as TGTGCCATCAGTGACTTCCCCAGGGTTGGGAAGAACACTGAAGCTTTCTTT.

This chain uses TRBV23-1 with TRBJ2-7; D not certain. TRBV23-1 is labeled an ORF, and its function is uncertain. Deletions cut 10 bases from V and 0 bases from J, with 10 bases between. The CDR3 has 12 amino acids. CDR3 amino acids: CATQCASYEQYF. The CDR3 bases are TGCGCCACCCAGTGTGCCTCCTACGAGCAGTACTTC.

The chain employs TRBV19 and TRBJ1-2, with 8 bases aligning to TRBD1. The CDR3 has 13 amino acids. Germline V gives CDR1 LNHDA, CDR2 SQIVND (reference sequence). The trim removed 7 bases at V and 2 bases at J, leaving 3 bases unmatched. In DNA, the CDR3 is TGTGCCAGTAATAGGGACAGGAACTATGGCTACACCTTC. This translates into CASNRDRNYGYTF. Full variable domain (remainder filled in from reference TRBV19 and TRBJ1-2): DGGITQSPKYLFRKEGQNVTLSCEQNLNHDAMYWYRQDPGQGLRLIYYSQIVNDFQKGDIAEGYSVSREKKESFPLTVTSAQKNPTAFYLCASNRDRNYGYTFGSGTRLTVV.

The rearrangement uses TRBV7-9 and TRBJ2-1, with TRBD2 as a possible D gene (6 bases). V lost 8 bases to trimming and J lost 8 bases, with 13 bases between them. This CDR3 has 12 residues. The germline CDR1 and CDR2 sequences are SEHNR and FQNEAQ (reference sequence). The DNA for the CDR3 is TGTGCCAGCCCGTTTAGCGGAGATGAGCAGTTCTTC. Translation: CASPFSGDEQFF. Complete variable domain (other parts from reference TRBV7-9 and TRBJ2-1): DTGVSQNPRHKITKRGQNVTFRCDPISEHNRLYWYRQTLGQGPEFLTYFQNEAQLEKSRLLSDRFSAERPKGSFSTLEIQRTEQGDSAMYLCASPFSGDEQFFGPGTRLTVL.

The chain couples TRBV29-1 to TRBJ2-5; possible D gene TRBD1, 6 bases. The assigned J gene may be wrong: the sequence end matches TRBJ2-7 better. CDR1 and CDR2 from the germline V gene are SQVTM and ANQGSEA. There are 15 residues in the CDR3. CDR3 DNA sequence: TGCAGCGTTGGGAGCCCAAGGACAGCTACCTACGAGCAGTACTTC. Amino acid sequence: CSVGSPRTATYEQYF.

The sample holds a few counts of this clone. The chain is built from TRBV30 and TRBJ2-6, with 8 positions matching TRBD2. With 2 bases clipped from V and 3 bases from J, the junction kept 0 bases outside the gene matches. Germline CDR1 and CDR2: GTSNPN and SVGIG (reference sequence). The CDR3 is made up of 14 amino acids. In DNA form, the CDR3 reads TGTGCCTGGAGTCGGGGGGGTGGGGCCAACGTCCTGACTTTC. The encoded protein is CAWSRGGGANVLTF.

The J gene is TRBJ1-2, the V gene TRBV19; D may be TRBD1 (5 bases). This CDR3 contains 17 residues. Germline V gene sequence: CDR1 LNHDA, CDR2 SQIVND (reference sequence). Trimming left V 5 bases short and J 6 bases short, with 25 bases between. In DNA form, the CDR3 reads TGTGCCAGTAGTTCCCACCCCTCAGGGACTGACTATGATGGCTACACCTTC. Its translation: CASSSHPSGTDYDGYTF. The variable domain in full, with the rest retrieved from reference TRBV19 and TRBJ1-2, is DGGITQSPKYLFRKEGQNVTLSCEQNLNHDAMYWYRQDPGQGLRLIYYSQIVNDFQKGDIAEGYSVSREKKESFPLTVTSAQKNPTAFYLCASSSHPSGTDYDGYTFGSGTRLTVV.

The chain recombines TRBV7-9 with TRBJ1-2; no definite D call. Germline values: CDR1 SEHNR, CDR2 FQNEAQ (reference sequence). The CDR3 sequence is 13 residues long. V dropped 1 base and J dropped 6 bases, with 9 bases sitting between them. The CDR3 loop reads CASSLGTRNGYTF. The CDR3 nucleotides read TGTGCCAGCAGCTTAGGCACGCGGAATGGCTACACCTTC.

V gene TRBV5-6 combines with J gene TRBJ2-1, with D unclear. Germline CDR1 SGHDT, CDR2 YYEEEE. The ends were cut back, 1 base at V and 0 bases at J, with 8 bases in the middle. The CDR3 length is 15 residues. In DNA, the CDR3 is TGTGCCAGCAGCTTGCTAACCGGCTCCTACAATGAGCAGTTCTTC. Protein sequence: CASSLLTGSYNEQFF.

The chain recombines TRBV4-1 with TRBJ2-1; 8 bases line up with TRBD2. The CDR3 length is 16 residues. J was trimmed by 3 bases and V by 0 bases; bases with no gene match: 4. Germline V gene data show CDR1 as MGHRA and CDR2 as YSYEKL. CDR3 DNA sequence: TGCGCCAGCAGCCAAGATAGAAGCGGGAGCTACAATGAGCAGTTCTTC. Encoded protein: CASSQDRSGSYNEQFF.

The chain has TRBV5-1 and TRBJ1-2, with TRBD1 identical over 10 bases. This CDR3 is 15 amino acids long. Trimming at V came to 4 bases and at J to 8 bases, leaving 11 bases not matched to a gene. Germline V gene data show CDR1 as SGHRS and CDR2 as YFSETQ. CDR3 region: CASSDATGGAGGYTF. Here the CDR3 DNA reads TGCGCCAGCAGCGACGCGACAGGGGGCGCCGGGGGCTACACCTTC.

The J gene is TRBJ2-1, the V gene TRBV5-4, with TRBD2 matching over 7 bases. The germline V gene has CDR1 SGHNT and CDR2 YYREEE (reference sequence). The CDR3 has 15 residues. Unmatched junction bases numbered 8, after V lost 4 bases and J lost 4 bases. The CDR3 DNA sequence: TGTGCCAGCAGCCCTCCTAGGGGAGGGTACAATGAGCAGTTCTTC. This sequence encodes CASSPPRGGYNEQFF.

The V gene is TRBV30, the J gene TRBJ1-2; a weak D match, TRBD1 (5 bases). The CDR3 length is 13 residues. Germline CDR1 and CDR2: GTSNPN and SVGIG (reference sequence). Trimming shortened V by 3 bases and J by 4 bases, and 12 bases separated the two germline ends. CDR3 bases: TGTGCCTGGAGCGCCGGGACTCTCTATGGCTACACCTTC. Its translation: CAWSAGTLYGYTF.

The rearrangement joins TRBV13 to TRBJ2-5, with 7 bases matching TRBD2. The junction had 6 bases not matched to a gene; V was cut back by 5 bases and J by 3 bases. Germline lookup yields CDR1 PRHDT and CDR2 FYEKMQ (reference sequence). CDR3 length: 14 residues. The CDR3 loop reads CASSPRTRKETQYF. The CDR3 DNA reads as TGTGCCAGCAGCCCACGGACTAGGAAAGAGACCCAGTACTTC.

The chain uses TRBV29-1 and TRBJ1-1, with D perhaps TRBD1 (5 bases). CDR1 SQVTM and CDR2 ANQGSEA come from the germline V gene. The CDR3 loop spans 13 amino acids. The V end was cut by 4 bases, the J end by 4 bases, with 13 bases between. The CDR3 region has the DNA TGCAGCGTTGTGGGGGGTTTCGGCACTGAAGCTTTCTTT. Amino acid sequence: CSVVGGFGTEAFF.

This clone has more than one count but fewer than ten. The chain couples TRBV5-1 to TRBJ1-6; 8 positions agree with TRBD1. The CDR3 is 15 residues long. V gave up 4 bases and J gave up 8 bases; unmatched junction bases: 8. The germline V gene has CDR1 SGHRS and CDR2 YFSETQ. As DNA, the CDR3 is TGCGCCAGCAGCCCCGGGACAGGCTGGGATTCACCCCTCCACTTT. This gives the protein CASSPGTGWDSPLHF.

This clone appeared once. The chain has TRBV6-6 and TRBJ2-7; 9 bases align to TRBD1. The V gene end was trimmed by 6 bases and the J gene end by 2 bases; junction bases not matched to a gene: 8. Germline-derived CDR1 and CDR2 are MNHNY and SVGAGI (reference sequence). This CDR3 spans 15 amino acids. The CDR3, as DNA: TGTGCCAGCAGCTCCCGGACAGGGGAAACCTACGAGCAGTACTTC. It is translated as CASSSRTGETYEQYF.

CDR3 DNA sequence: TGTGCCAGCAGCTTAGCGGGGGGTTACAATGAGCAGTTCTTC. This sequence encodes CASSLAGGYNEQFF. V and J are TRBV7-8 and TRBJ2-1; TRBD2 is a possible D gene (6 bases). V gave up 0 bases and J gave up 4 bases, with 7 bases separating them. CDR1 is SGHVS and CDR2 is FQNEAQ in the germline V gene. CDR3 length equals 14 residues.

The chain recombines TRBV29-1 with TRBJ2-2, with 7 bases identical to TRBD1. Trimming cost V 7 bases and J 7 bases; bases outside gene matches: 12. This CDR3 comprises 14 residues. Germline CDR1 reads SQVTM; CDR2 reads ANQGSEA. CDR3: CSAGWDRRGGELFF. The CDR3 region has the DNA TGCAGCGCCGGGTGGGACAGAAGAGGCGGGGAGCTGTTTTTT.